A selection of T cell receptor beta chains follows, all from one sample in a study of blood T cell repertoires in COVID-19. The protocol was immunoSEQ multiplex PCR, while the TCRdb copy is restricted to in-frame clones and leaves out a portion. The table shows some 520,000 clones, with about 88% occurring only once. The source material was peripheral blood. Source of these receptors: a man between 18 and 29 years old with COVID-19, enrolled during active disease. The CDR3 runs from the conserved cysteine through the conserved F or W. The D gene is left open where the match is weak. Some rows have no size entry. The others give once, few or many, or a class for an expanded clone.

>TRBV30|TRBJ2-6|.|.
TGTGCCTGGACTTCAGACACGGATTCCTCTGGGGCCAACGTCCTGACTTTC
CAWTSDTDSSGANVLTF
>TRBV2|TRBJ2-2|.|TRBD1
TGTGCCAGCAGGCAAGAACAGGGGGCCGGGGAGCTGTTTTTT
CASRQEQGAGELFF
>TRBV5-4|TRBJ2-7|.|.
TGTGCCAGCAGCCCGGGAGGACAGGGAGGGGGCTACGAGCAGTACTTC
CASSPGGQGGGYEQYF
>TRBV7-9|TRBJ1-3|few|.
TGTGCCAGCGGTAGGGGCGCCGACTCTGGAAACACCATATATTTT
CASGRGADSGNTIYF
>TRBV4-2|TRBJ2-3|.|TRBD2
TGTGCCAGCAGCCACGGACGGGGGGGCGGCACAGATACGCAGTATTTT
CASSHGRGGGTDTQYF
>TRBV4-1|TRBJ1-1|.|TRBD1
TGCGCCAGCAGCCAAGGTAAGGACAGGGTGGGAGCTTTCTTT
CASSQGKDRVGAFF
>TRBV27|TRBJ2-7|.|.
TGTGCCAGCAGTTTGAAACAGGCCTACGAGCAGTACTTC
CASSLKQAYEQYF
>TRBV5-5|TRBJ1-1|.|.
TGTGCCAGCAGCTTGGATTCCGACCAGGGAGCTTTCTTT
CASSLDSDQGAFF
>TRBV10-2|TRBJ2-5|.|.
TGCGCCAGCAGTGAGTCTTTGATCAGGCCCCGGGAGACCCAGTACTTC
CASSESLIRPRETQYF
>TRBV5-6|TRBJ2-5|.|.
TGTGCCGGCAGCTTAGGGGTGGGGGAGACCCAGTACTTC
CAGSLGVGETQYF
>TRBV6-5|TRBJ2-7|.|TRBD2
TGTGCCAGCAGTTTCAAGACTAGCGGGATGGGGGAGCAGTACTTC
CASSFKTSGMGEQYF
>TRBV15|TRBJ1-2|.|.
TGTGCCACCAGCAGAGGGCTGGACTATGGCTACACCTTC
CATSRGLDYGYTF
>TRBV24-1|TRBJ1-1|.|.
TGTGCCACCAGTGATCCAGGGAACACTGAAGCTTTCTTT
CATSDPGNTEAFF
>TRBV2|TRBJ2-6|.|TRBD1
TGTGCCAGCAGTGAGACAGGGGCTGGGGCCAACGTCCTGACTTTC
CASSETGAGANVLTF
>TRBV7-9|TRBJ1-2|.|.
TGTGCCAGCAGCCTAAGACAGGTCTACTATGGCTACACCTTC
CASSLRQVYYGYTF
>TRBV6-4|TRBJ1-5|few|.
TGTGCCAGCAGTGCAGGGCCCAATCAGCCCCAGCATTTT
CASSAGPNQPQHF
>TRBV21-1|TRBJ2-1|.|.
TGTGCCAGCAGCAGAATTACGGGGGGGGGCCAGAATGAGCAGTTCTTC
CASSRITGGGQNEQFF
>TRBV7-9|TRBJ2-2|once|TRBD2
TGTGCCAGCGAAAATAGCGGGAGGGCTGGCGGGGAGCTGTTTTTT
CASENSGRAGGELFF
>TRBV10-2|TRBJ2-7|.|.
TGCGCCAGCAGCCGCTCCTACGAGCAGTACTTC
CASSRSYEQYF
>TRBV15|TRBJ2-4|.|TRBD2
TGTGCCACCAGCAGAGATCGTCTAGCGGGAGGGATAAACATTCAGTACTTC
CATSRDRLAGGINIQYF
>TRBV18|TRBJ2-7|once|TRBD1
TGTGCCAGCTCACCCGGGACAGGGGCCTCCTACGAGCAGTACTTC
CASSPGTGASYEQYF
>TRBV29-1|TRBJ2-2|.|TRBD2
TGCAGCGTTGACAGACTAGCGGAGGGGACCGGGGAGCTGTTTTTT
CSVDRLAEGTGELFF
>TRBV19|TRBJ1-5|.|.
TGTGCCAGTTACGACGGGTTCCAGCATTTT
CASYDGFQHF
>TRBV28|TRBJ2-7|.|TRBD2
TGTGCCAGCAGTTTATGGACTAGCGGGTCCCGGGAGCAGTACTTC
CASSLWTSGSREQYF
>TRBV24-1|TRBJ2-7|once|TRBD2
TGTGCCACCAGTGTCAGCGGGAGCTACGAGCAGTACTTC
CATSVSGSYEQYF
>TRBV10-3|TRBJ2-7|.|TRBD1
TGTGCCATCAGCGACGACAGGGGCGCCTACGAGCAGTACTTC
CAISDDRGAYEQYF
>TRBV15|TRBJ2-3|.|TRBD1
TGTGCCACCAGCAGGGACCAGACAGGGGCTGCAGATACGCAGTATTTT
CATSRDQTGAADTQYF
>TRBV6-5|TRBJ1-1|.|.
TGTGCCAGCAGTCCCCCCGTTAGGAACACTGAAGCTTTCTTT
CASSPPVRNTEAFF
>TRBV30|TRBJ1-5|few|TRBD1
TGTGCCTGGAGGGGACAGGGGAGCAATCAGCCCCAGCATTTT
CAWRGQGSNQPQHF
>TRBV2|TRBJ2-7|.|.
TGTGCCAGCAGTGAAAGAGGCCACGAGCAGTACTTC
CASSERGHEQYF
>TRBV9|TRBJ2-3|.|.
TGTGCCAGCAGCGTAGCGGGAGCTGGAGATACGCAGTATTTT
CASSVAGAGDTQYF
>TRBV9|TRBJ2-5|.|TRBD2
TGTGCCAGCAGCGTAGGAGGACTAGCGGGCGAGACCCAGTACTTC
CASSVGGLAGETQYF
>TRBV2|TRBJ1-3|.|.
TGTGCCAGCAGTGAAGACAGGGTAGCTGGAAACACCATATATTTT
CASSEDRVAGNTIYF
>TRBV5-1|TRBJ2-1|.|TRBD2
TGCGCCAGCAGCCCCCGGACTAGCGGGAATTACAATGAGCAGTTCTTC
CASSPRTSGNYNEQFF
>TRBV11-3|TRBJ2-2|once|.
TGTGCCAGCAGCTCGAAGTTCGGAGGAGAGCTGTTTTTT
CASSSKFGGELFF